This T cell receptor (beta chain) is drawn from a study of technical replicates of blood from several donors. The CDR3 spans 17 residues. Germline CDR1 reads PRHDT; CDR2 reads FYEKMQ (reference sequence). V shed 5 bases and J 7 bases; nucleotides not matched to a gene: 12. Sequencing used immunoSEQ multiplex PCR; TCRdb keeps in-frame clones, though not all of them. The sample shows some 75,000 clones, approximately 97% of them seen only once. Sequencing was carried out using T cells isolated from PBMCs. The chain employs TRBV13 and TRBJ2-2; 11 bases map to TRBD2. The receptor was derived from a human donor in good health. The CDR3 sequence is CASSPPRLAGGVGELFF. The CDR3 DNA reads TGTGCCAGCAGCCCCCCCAGGCTAGCGGGAGGAGTCGGGGAGCTGTTTTTT.